This entry lists 10 T cell receptor beta chains sequenced from one sample in a study of T cell clones after liver transplantation. Repertoires were generated with immunoSEQ multiplex PCR, while TCRdb's copy carries only in-frame clones and drops some. The sample has 20,000 to 30,000 clones; almost 70% are singletons. Source: CD4+ T cells from blood, taken before liver transplant. The receptor set was obtained from a human donor who received a liver transplant.

The rearrangement links TRBV10-3 to TRBJ2-2; D not resolved. Trimming stripped 3 bases from V and 0 bases from J, with 5 bases between. Germline V gives CDR1 ENHRY, CDR2 SYGVKD. The CDR3 length is 14 residues. CDR3 sequence (DNA): TGTGCCATCAGTGATGGGTCGAACACCGGGGAGCTGTTTTTT. The encoded protein is CAISDGSNTGELFF.

The DNA for the CDR3 is TGTGCCAGCAGCGTAGCGGCTAGCGGGACCACCGGGGAGCTGTTTTTT. This sequence encodes CASSVAASGTTGELFF. The chain has TRBV9 and TRBJ2-2, with TRBD2 matching over 9 bases. CDR3 size: 16 residues. After removal of 0 bases from V and 4 bases from J, the junction contained 4 bases not matched to a gene. Germline assignment: CDR1 SGDLS and CDR2 YYNGEE.

This chain uses TRBV6-5 with TRBJ1-6, with unresolved D. The CDR3 spans 14 residues. Germline loops: CDR1 MNHEY, CDR2 SVGAGI. Trimming took off 10 bases at V and 7 bases at J, with 17 bases between the two ends. CDR3 nucleotides: TGTGCCACTGCGGATGCACAAGGGAATTCACCCCTCCACTTT. Its protein is CATADAQGNSPLHF.

This clone was detected a few times. The V gene is TRBV7-2, the J gene TRBJ2-3, with D perhaps given as TRBD1 or TRBD2 (5 bases each). This CDR3 has 14 residues. The germline V and J ends were trimmed by 2 bases and 11 bases, with 17 bases remaining between them. Germline V gene sequence: CDR1 SGHTA, CDR2 FQGNSA. The CDR3 loop reads CASSLMRDVPLQYF. The CDR3 DNA reads TGTGCCAGCAGCTTAATGAGGGACGTACCACTGCAGTATTTT.

CDR3 loop: CASSLEGRYEQYF. The CDR3 DNA follows: TGTGCCAGCAGCTTAGAGGGCAGGTACGAGCAGTACTTC. The chain couples TRBV11-2 to TRBJ2-7; D is undetermined. Germline CDR1 reads SGHAT; CDR2 reads FQNNGV. The ends were cut back, 0 bases at V and 4 bases at J, with 7 bases in the middle. This CDR3 region has 13 residues.

This chain's CDR3 is CASSLSTGELFF. In DNA, the CDR3 is TGTGCCAGCAGCCTTAGCACCGGGGAGCTGTTTTTT. The chain is built from TRBV7-9 and TRBJ2-2; no definite D call. There are 12 residues in the CDR3. With 5 bases removed from V and 4 bases from J, the gap between germline ends came to 5 bases. Germline V gives CDR1 SEHNR, CDR2 FQNEAQ (reference sequence).

The CDR3 DNA reads as TGTGCCAGCAGCTCGAGAGGGGTCTGGGGTGAAAAACTGTTTTTT. Residues: CASSSRGVWGEKLFF. The chain joins TRBV5-6 to TRBJ1-4; D may be TRBD1 (5 bases). CDR1 and CDR2 (germline): SGHDT, YYEEEE. CDR3 size: 15 residues. V gave up 3 bases and J gave up 7 bases, with 16 bases separating them.

The rearrangement links TRBV6-1 to TRBJ1-2; TRBD1 matches at 7 bases. The CDR3 is 16 residues long. CDR1 and CDR2 (germline): MNHNS, SASEGT. The J segment lost 4 bases and the V segment lost 3 bases, leaving 11 bases of the junction unmatched. The CDR3 loop reads CASSDSGGQHPYGYTF. Written as DNA, the CDR3 is TGTGCCAGCAGTGATTCTGGGGGACAGCACCCCTATGGCTACACCTTC.

V gene TRBV5-4 combines with J gene TRBJ2-5, with a possible D match to TRBD2 (5 bases). The DNA end lines up better with TRBJ2-7; the J call may be wrong. CDR3 length: 15 amino acids. The germline gives CDR1 SGHNT, CDR2 YYREEE (reference sequence). The CDR3 reads CASSLAASFSYEQYF. The DNA for the CDR3 is TGTGCCAGCAGCTTGGCCGCTAGCTTCTCCTACGAGCAGTACTTC.

The chain employs TRBV13 and TRBJ2-3, with 9 bases matching TRBD2. V lost 4 bases to trimming and J lost 5 bases; unmatched junction nucleotides: 10. Germline V gives CDR1 PRHDT, CDR2 FYEKMQ (reference sequence). The CDR3 spans 16 residues. CDR3 bases: TGTGCCAGCAGCTCCACCGGAGCTAGCGGGAAAGATACGCAGTATTTT. Protein sequence: CASSSTGASGKDTQYF. Full variable domain (missing parts from reference TRBV13 and TRBJ2-3): AAGVIQSPRHLIKEKRETATLKCYPIPRHDTVYWYQQGPGQDPQFLISFYEKMQSDKGSIPDRFSAQQFSDYHSELNMSSLELGDSALYFCASSSTGASGKDTQYFGPGTRLTVL.